This T cell receptor (beta chain) came from a study of CD8+ T cells in alopecia areata. Germline V gene lookup returns CDR1 SGDLS and CDR2 YYNGEE. There are 15 residues in the CDR3. Deletions cut 3 bases from V and 5 bases from J, with 17 bases between. In each case, RNA was isolated and then reverse transcribed into cDNA as the sequencing template. Produced via immunoSEQ multiplex PCR; TCRdb's table is partial and in-frame only. The sample shows about 190,000 clones, roughly three fifths of them seen only once. Treatment: oral pan-JAK inhibitor, 5-10 mg twice daily. The sequences come from CD4+ T cells sorted from blood, collected at week 4, from a patient treated with tofacitinib. This chain connects TRBV9 to TRBJ1-2, with D possibly TRBD1 on 6 matching bases. The receptor's source is a human donor with alopecia areata. The CDR3 DNA reads TGTGCCAGCAGCGACAGAACAGGGCTGGGGTATGGCTACACCTTC. Translating gives CASSDRTGLGYGYTF.